These 21 T cell receptor beta chains were sequenced from one sample in a study of blood T cell repertoires in COVID-19. Repertoires were generated with immunoSEQ multiplex PCR, while TCRdb's copy carries only in-frame clones and drops some. The table shows roughly 320,000 clones, with approximately 85% occurring only once. The sequenced sample was peripheral blood. Source of these receptors: a human donor in a cohort sampled during active COVID-19.

V and J are TRBV28 and TRBJ1-5; D might be TRBD1 (6 bases). CDR1 is MDHEN and CDR2 is SYDVKM in the germline V gene. This CDR3 is 18 amino acids long. Trimming shortened V by 5 bases and J by 0 bases, and 20 bases separated the two germline ends. The CDR3: CASSRQQTGFYSNQPQHF. The CDR3 DNA sequence: TGTGCCAGCAGTCGACAACAAACAGGGTTCTATAGCAATCAGCCCCAGCATTTT.

Note on this clone: A junction end diverges from the germline sequence, so it may reflect a read error. The chain links TRBV5-6 to TRBJ1-6; D remains unclear. This CDR3 spans 14 amino acids. Germline CDR1 reads SGHDT; CDR2 reads YYEEEE. The CDR3 DNA reads as TGTGCCAGCAGCCGCACAGATTATAGTTCACCCCTCCACTTT. Translation: CASSRTDYSSPLHF.

The V call is TRBV24-1, the J call TRBJ2-5, with 9 bases matching TRBD1. This CDR3 contains 15 residues. Looked up from germline, CDR1 is KGHDR and CDR2 is SFDVKD. Losses at the gene ends were 3 bases for V and 5 bases for J; bases not matched to a gene: 6. This chain's CDR3 is CATSDHRGRGETQYF. CDR3 nucleotide sequence: TGTGCCACCAGTGATCACAGGGGGCGCGGGGAGACCCAGTACTTC.

The V call is TRBV5-1, the J call TRBJ2-7, with unresolved D. With 3 bases removed from V and 5 bases from J, the gap between germline ends came to 6 bases. Germline values: CDR1 SGHRS, CDR2 YFSETQ. The CDR3 runs 11 residues. This CDR3 reads CASSSADEQYF. DNA of the CDR3: TGCGCCAGCAGCTCCGCGGACGAGCAGTACTTC. Filled out from reference TRBV5-1 and TRBJ2-7, the complete variable domain reads KAGVTQTPRYLIKTRGQQVTLSCSPISGHRSVSWYQQTPGQGLQFLFEYFSETQRNKGNFPGRFSGRQFSNSRSEMNVSTLELGDSALYLCASSSADEQYFGPGTRLTVT.

Only one count was recorded for this clone. This chain uses TRBV27 with TRBJ1-4; TRBD1 agrees at 9 bases. J gave up 3 bases and V 3 bases, and 5 bases lay outside the gene matches. The CDR3 is 16 residues long. The germline gives CDR1 MNHEY, CDR2 SMNVEV (reference sequence). Here the CDR3 reads CASSFNRGPANEKLFF. The CDR3 DNA follows: TGTGCCAGCAGTTTTAACAGGGGGCCAGCTAATGAAAAACTGTTTTTT.

This chain joins TRBV18 and TRBJ2-5, with D possibly TRBD1 on 6 matching bases. Looked up from germline, CDR1 is KGHSH and CDR2 is LQKENI. This CDR3 is built from 15 residues. The V end lost 1 base, the J end lost 1 base, and 10 bases lay between the germline ends. The CDR3 spells CASSPLGAPQETQYF. The CDR3 nucleotides are TGTGCCAGCTCACCACTGGGGGCCCCCCAAGAGACCCAGTACTTC.

About this clone: One end of the junction varies from germline; a read error may be responsible. The rearrangement uses TRBV27 and TRBJ1-1; 11 bases line up with TRBD1. The CDR3 covers 13 residues. Germline V CDR1 and CDR2: MNHEY, SMNVEV (reference sequence). CDR3 protein: CASSSAGTGGPIF. The CDR3 region has the DNA TGTGCCAGCAGTTCGGCCGGGACAGGGGGACCGATCTTT.

The CDR3: CASSLDRPYSEDRGVRDEQFF. The CDR3 coding sequence is TGCGCCAGCAGCTTGGACCGGCCCTACTCCGAGGATCGCGGGGTGAGGGATGAGCAGTTCTTC. V gene TRBV5-1 combines with J gene TRBJ2-1; D may be TRBD2 (6 bases). The CDR3 length is 21 residues. The V and J ends lost 0 bases and 8 bases respectively, with 33 bases between them. CDR1 SGHRS and CDR2 YFSETQ come from the germline V gene.

The genes are TRBV7-3 and TRBJ2-1; D perhaps matches TRBD1 (5 bases). Germline V lookup: CDR1 SGHTA, CDR2 FQGTGA. The CDR3 length is 16 residues. V lost 1 base to trimming and J lost 0 bases, with 10 bases between them. The CDR3 DNA sequence: TGTGCCAGCAGCTTAAGGGGCAGTGTCTCCTACAATGAGCAGTTCTTC. Encoded protein: CASSLRGSVSYNEQFF.

The V call is TRBV6-2 or TRBV6-3, the J call TRBJ2-3, with 12 positions matching TRBD2. Germline lookup yields CDR1 MNHEY and CDR2 SVGEGT. The CDR3 runs to 15 residues. J lost 3 bases, V lost 5 bases, and 3 bases had no gene match. The CDR3 here is CASSLLAGGTDTQYF. CDR3 coding DNA: TGTGCCAGCAGTCTTCTAGCGGGGGGGACAGATACGCAGTATTTT.

This chain joins TRBV7-2 and TRBJ1-5, with 9 bases aligning to TRBD1. The CDR3 totals 15 residues. Trimming at V came to 5 bases and at J to 3 bases, leaving 5 bases not matched to a gene. From germline, CDR1 is SGHTA and CDR2 FQGNSA. In nucleotides, the CDR3 is TGTGCCAGCAGCCACGGGGACAGGGTCAATCAGCCCCAGCATTTT. Its protein is CASSHGDRVNQPQHF.

The chain combines TRBV18 with TRBJ1-1, with 7 bases identical to TRBD1. The V gene's germline CDR1 is KGHSH and CDR2 LQKENI. CDR3 size: 15 residues. After removal of 3 bases from V and 8 bases from J, the junction contained 12 bases not matched to a gene. In nucleotides, the CDR3 is TGTGCCAGCTCACCGGACAACAGGGGCCCAAGGGAAGCTTTCTTT. Translating it yields CASSPDNRGPREAFF. Combining the CDR3 with reference TRBV18 and TRBJ1-1 gives the whole variable domain NAGVMQNPRHLVRRRGQEARLRCSPMKGHSHVYWYRQLPEEGLKFMVYLQKENIIDESGMPKERFSAEFPKEGPSILRIQQVVRGDSAAYFCASSPDNRGPREAFFGQGTRLTVV.

The chain is built from TRBV6-5 and TRBJ1-2; possible D gene TRBD1, 6 bases. The CDR3 sequence is 14 residues long. Germline assignment: CDR1 MNHEY and CDR2 SVGAGI. V lost 2 bases to trimming and J lost 8 bases, with 15 bases between them. CDR3 in amino acids: CASSYAGTYSGYTF. The CDR3 bases are TGTGCCAGCAGTTACGCCGGGACATATAGCGGCTACACCTTC.

The chain carries TRBV23-1 and TRBJ1-2; tentatively, D is TRBD1 (6 bases). TRBV23-1 is assigned to the ORF class and has an uncertain function. The V gene lost 0 bases and the J gene lost 5 bases, with 22 bases spanning the gap. The CDR3 contains 18 residues. CDR3 sequence (DNA): TGCGCCAGCAGTCAATCTTGGAAGCTCTGGGACACCCCGTATGGCTACACCTTC. This translates into CASSQSWKLWDTPYGYTF.

V is TRBV14 and J is TRBJ2-2, with D possibly matching TRBD2 (6 bases). This CDR3 contains 17 residues. Per germline, CDR1 SGHDN and CDR2 FVKESK. Trimming pared 0 bases from V and 0 bases from J, leaving 11 bases between. CDR3 DNA sequence: TGTGCCAGCAGCCAAGATCGCGGGATACCGAACACCGGGGAGCTGTTTTTT. Protein product: CASSQDRGIPNTGELFF.

The chain carries TRBV7-3 and TRBJ2-5; D call uncertain. The length of the CDR3 is 16 residues. Germline lookup yields CDR1 SGHTA and CDR2 FQGTGA. V lost 2 bases and J lost 3, with 16 bases in between. CDR3 region: CASSLASYTPEETQYF. CDR3 in DNA: TGTGCCAGCAGCTTAGCCTCATACACCCCAGAAGAGACCCAGTACTTC.

The chain carries TRBV11-2 and TRBJ2-7, with TRBD2 matching 9 bases. Germline V lookup: CDR1 SGHAT, CDR2 FQNNGV. The length of the CDR3 is 15 residues. Trimming cost V 1 base and J 5 bases; bases outside gene matches: 6. The CDR3 spells CASSLGASGTNEQYF. The CDR3 coding sequence is TGTGCCAGCAGCTTAGGGGCTAGCGGGACTAACGAGCAGTACTTC.

The chain carries TRBV5-6 and TRBJ2-3; TRBD1 might be the D (5 bases). CDR3 length: 15 amino acids. Trimming shortened V by 2 bases and J by 2 bases, and 12 bases separated the two germline ends. From germline, CDR1 is SGHDT and CDR2 YYEEEE. In nucleotides, the CDR3 is TGTGCCAGCAGCTTTGGTCAGGGCTTCACAGATACGCAGTATTTT. Translated, it gives CASSFGQGFTDTQYF.

This clone was seen just once. The rearrangement links TRBV5-1 to TRBJ2-2, with D possibly matching TRBD1 (6 bases). V lost 2 bases and J lost 7, with 9 bases in between. The CDR3 length is 13 residues. Germline lookup yields CDR1 SGHRS and CDR2 YFSETQ. The DNA of the CDR3 is TGCGCCAGCAGCTTACAGGGTGGCGGGGAGCTGTTTTTT. It is translated as CASSLQGGGELFF.

This clone was recorded only once. This chain links TRBV24-1 with TRBJ2-5; 9 bases agree with TRBD2. The CDR3 is 13 amino acids. Germline-derived CDR1 and CDR2 are KGHDR and SFDVKD. The V gene end was trimmed by 9 bases and the J gene end by 1 base; junction bases not matched to a gene: 2. CDR3 region: CATAAGGQETQYF. The CDR3 DNA is TGTGCCACCGCAGCGGGGGGCCAAGAGACCCAGTACTTC.

The V call is TRBV6-5, the J call TRBJ2-7; perhaps TRBD2 as D (5 bases). Germline CDR1 is MNHEY and CDR2 is SVGAGI. The CDR3 totals 16 residues. V was clipped by 0 bases and J by 4 bases, with 16 bases between them. Written as DNA, the CDR3 is TGTGCCAGCAGTTACTCGAAGACCCGGGGAATTTACGAGCAGTACTTC. This encodes CASSYSKTRGIYEQYF.